The text below deals with one T cell receptor (beta chain). V shed 0 bases, J shed 8 bases, and the junction held 17 bases outside the gene matches. Germline CDR1 and CDR2: ENHRY and SYGVKD. This CDR3 region has 19 residues. The sample belongs to a study of shared clonotypes between healthy human individuals. Profiling relied on immunoSEQ multiplex PCR, and the TCRdb table lists in-frame clones only, not all of them. Here the sample spans approximately 700,000 clones, around 73% being singletons. The sequence was obtained from a woman aged 30 to 39 in good health. The chain uses TRBV10-3 and TRBJ2-1; 9 bases match TRBD2. Material for sequencing was memory CD4+ T cells sorted from blood. The subset: CD45RA-negative fraction. The CDR3 region has the DNA TGTGCCATCAGTGAGTCCGGGGTAGCGGGAGCGGGGAGGCGGTATGAGCAGTTCTTC. Translated: CAISESGVAGAGRRYEQFF.